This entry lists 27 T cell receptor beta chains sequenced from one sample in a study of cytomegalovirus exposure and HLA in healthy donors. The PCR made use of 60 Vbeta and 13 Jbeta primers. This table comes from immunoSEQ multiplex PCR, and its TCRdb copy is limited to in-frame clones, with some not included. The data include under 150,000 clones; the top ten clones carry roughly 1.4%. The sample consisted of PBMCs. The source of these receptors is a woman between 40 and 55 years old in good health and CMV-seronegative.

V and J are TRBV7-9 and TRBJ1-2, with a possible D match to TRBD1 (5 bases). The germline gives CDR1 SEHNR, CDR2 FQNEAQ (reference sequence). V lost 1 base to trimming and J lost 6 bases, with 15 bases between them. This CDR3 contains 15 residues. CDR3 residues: CASSLVVTGFDGYTF. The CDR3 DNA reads TGTGCCAGCAGCTTAGTGGTTACAGGCTTCGATGGCTACACCTTC. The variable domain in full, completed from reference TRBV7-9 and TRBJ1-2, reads DTGVSQNPRHKITKRGQNVTFRCDPISEHNRLYWYRQTLGQGPEFLTYFQNEAQLEKSRLLSDRFSAERPKGSFSTLEIQRTEQGDSAMYLCASSLVVTGFDGYTFGSGTRLTVV.

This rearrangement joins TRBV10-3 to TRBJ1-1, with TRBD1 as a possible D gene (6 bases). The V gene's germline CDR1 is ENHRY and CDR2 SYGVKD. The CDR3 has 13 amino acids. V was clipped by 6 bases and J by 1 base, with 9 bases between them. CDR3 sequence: CAISQTGNTEAFF. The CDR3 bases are TGTGCCATCAGCCAGACAGGGAACACTGAAGCTTTCTTT.

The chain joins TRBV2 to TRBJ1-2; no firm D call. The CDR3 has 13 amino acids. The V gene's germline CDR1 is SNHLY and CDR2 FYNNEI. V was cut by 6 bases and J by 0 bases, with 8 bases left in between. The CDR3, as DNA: TGTGCCAGCAGCGCTGGGCCTAACTATGGCTACACCTTC. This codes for CASSAGPNYGYTF.

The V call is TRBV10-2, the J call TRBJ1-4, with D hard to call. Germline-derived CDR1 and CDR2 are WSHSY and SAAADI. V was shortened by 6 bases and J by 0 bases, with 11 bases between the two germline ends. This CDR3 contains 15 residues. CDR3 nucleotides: TGCGCCAGCAGAAGCACCCTCGCAACTAATGAAAAACTGTTTTTT. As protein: CASRSTLATNEKLFF.

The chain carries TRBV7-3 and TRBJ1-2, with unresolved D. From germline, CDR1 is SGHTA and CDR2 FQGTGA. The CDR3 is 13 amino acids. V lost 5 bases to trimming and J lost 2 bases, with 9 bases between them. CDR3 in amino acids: CASSPGKNYGYTF. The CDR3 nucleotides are TGTGCCAGCAGCCCGGGGAAAAACTATGGCTACACCTTC.

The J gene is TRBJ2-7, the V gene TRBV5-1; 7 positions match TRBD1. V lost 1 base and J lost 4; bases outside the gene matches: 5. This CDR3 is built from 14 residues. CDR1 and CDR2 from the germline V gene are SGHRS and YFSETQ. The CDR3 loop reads CASSLQGGRYEQYF. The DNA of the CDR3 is TGCGCCAGCAGCTTGCAAGGGGGCAGGTACGAGCAGTACTTC. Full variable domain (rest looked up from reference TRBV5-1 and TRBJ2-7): KAGVTQTPRYLIKTRGQQVTLSCSPISGHRSVSWYQQTPGQGLQFLFEYFSETQRNKGNFPGRFSGRQFSNSRSEMNVSTLELGDSALYLCASSLQGGRYEQYFGPGTRLTVT.

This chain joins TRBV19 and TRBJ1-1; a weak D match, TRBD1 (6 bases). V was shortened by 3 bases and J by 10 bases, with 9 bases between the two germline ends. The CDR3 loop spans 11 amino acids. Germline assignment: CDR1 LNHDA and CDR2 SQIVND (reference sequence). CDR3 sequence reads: CASSIRGAAFF. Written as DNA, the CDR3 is TGTGCCAGTAGTATCCGGGGGGCAGCTTTCTTT.

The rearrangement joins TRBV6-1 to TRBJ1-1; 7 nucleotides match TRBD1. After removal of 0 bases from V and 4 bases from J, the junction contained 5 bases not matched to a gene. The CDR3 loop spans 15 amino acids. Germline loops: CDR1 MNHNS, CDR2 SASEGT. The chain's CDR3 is CASSEATGRPTEAFF. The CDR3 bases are TGTGCCAGCAGTGAAGCGACAGGGCGTCCCACTGAAGCTTTCTTT.

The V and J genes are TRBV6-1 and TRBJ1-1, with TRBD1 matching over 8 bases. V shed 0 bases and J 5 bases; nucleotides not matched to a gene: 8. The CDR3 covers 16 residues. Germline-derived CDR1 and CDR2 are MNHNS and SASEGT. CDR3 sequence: CASSEASTGGWTEAFF. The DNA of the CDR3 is TGTGCCAGCAGTGAAGCATCAACAGGGGGATGGACTGAAGCTTTCTTT.

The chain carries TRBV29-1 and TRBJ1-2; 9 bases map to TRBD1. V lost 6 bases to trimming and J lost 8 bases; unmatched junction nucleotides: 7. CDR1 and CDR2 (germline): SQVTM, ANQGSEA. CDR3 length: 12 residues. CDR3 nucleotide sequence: TGCAGCGTGGCTACAGGGGGCCAGGGCTACACCTTC. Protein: CSVATGGQGYTF.

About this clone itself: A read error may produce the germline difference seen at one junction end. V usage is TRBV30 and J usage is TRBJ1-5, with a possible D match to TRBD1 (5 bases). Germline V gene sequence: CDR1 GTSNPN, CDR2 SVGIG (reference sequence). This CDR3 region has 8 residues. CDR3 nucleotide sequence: TGTGCCTGGACCCTTAGGGGATTT. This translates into CAWTLRGF.

The DNA of the CDR3 is TGTGCCAGCAGCTTTCAATACGGGGAGCAGTTCTTC. Protein product: CASSFQYGEQFF. V is TRBV7-2 and J is TRBJ2-1, with D unresolved. Germline values: CDR1 SGHTA, CDR2 FQGNSA. V was pared by 3 bases and J by 10 bases, with 10 bases between. This CDR3 has 12 amino acids.

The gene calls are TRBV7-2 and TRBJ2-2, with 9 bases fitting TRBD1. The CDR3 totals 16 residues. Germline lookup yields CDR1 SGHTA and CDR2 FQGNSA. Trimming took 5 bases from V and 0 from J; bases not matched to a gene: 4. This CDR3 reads CASSLQGAANTGELFF. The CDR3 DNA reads TGTGCCAGCAGCCTACAGGGGGCAGCGAACACCGGGGAGCTGTTTTTT.

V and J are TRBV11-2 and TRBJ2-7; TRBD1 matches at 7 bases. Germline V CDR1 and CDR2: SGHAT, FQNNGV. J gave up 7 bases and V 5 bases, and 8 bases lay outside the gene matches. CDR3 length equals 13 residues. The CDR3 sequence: CASSRRDSQEQYV. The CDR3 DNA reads TGTGCCAGCAGCCGCCGGGACAGTCAAGAGCAGTACGTC.

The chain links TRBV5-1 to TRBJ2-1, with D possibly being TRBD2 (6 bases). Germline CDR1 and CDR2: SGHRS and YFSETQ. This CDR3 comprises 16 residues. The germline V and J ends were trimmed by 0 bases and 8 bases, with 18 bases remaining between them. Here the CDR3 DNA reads TGCGCCAGCAGCTTGGCGGGACTCGGCCCTTTCGATGAGCAGTTCTTC. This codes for CASSLAGLGPFDEQFF.

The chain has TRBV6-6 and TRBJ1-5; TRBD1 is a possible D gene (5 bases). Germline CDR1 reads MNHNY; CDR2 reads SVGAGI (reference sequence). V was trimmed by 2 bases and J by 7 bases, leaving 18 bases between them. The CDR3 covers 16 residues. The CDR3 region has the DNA TGTGCCAGCAGTTACAATAGGAGGGCCGGGGACCAGCCCCAGCATTTT. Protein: CASSYNRRAGDQPQHF.

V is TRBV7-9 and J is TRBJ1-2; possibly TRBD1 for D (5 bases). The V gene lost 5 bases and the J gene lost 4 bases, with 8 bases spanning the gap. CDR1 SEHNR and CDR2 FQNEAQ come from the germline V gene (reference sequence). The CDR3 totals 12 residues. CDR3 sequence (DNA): TGTGCCAGCAGCGACGGGGGCTATGGCTACACCTTC. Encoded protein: CASSDGGYGYTF.

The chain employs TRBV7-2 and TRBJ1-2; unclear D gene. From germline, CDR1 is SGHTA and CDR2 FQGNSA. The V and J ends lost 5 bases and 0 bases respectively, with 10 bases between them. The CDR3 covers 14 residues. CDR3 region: CASSRLNSNYGYTF. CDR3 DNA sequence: TGTGCCAGCAGCCGTCTCAACTCTAACTATGGCTACACCTTC.

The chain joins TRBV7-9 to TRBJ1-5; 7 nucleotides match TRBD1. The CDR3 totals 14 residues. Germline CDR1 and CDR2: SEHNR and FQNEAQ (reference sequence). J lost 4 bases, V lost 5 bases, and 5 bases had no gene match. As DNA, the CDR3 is TGTGCCAGCAGCAGGGACAGTGGGAATCAGCCCCAGCATTTT. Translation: CASSRDSGNQPQHF.

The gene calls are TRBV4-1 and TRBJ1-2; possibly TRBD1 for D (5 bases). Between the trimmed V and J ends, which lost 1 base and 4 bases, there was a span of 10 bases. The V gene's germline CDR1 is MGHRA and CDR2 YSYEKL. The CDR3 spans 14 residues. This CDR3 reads CASSQGTGFYGYTF. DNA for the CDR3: TGCGCCAGCAGCCAAGGTACAGGCTTCTATGGCTACACCTTC.

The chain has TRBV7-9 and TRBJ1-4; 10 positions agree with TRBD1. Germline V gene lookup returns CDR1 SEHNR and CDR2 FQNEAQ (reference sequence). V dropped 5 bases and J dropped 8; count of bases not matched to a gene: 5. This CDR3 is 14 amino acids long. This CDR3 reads CASSLGQGLEKLFF. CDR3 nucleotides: TGTGCCAGCAGCCTGGGACAGGGGTTGGAAAAACTGTTTTTT. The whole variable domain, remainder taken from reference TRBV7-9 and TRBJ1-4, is DTGVSQNPRHKITKRGQNVTFRCDPISEHNRLYWYRQTLGQGPEFLTYFQNEAQLEKSRLLSDRFSAERPKGSFSTLEIQRTEQGDSAMYLCASSLGQGLEKLFFGSGTQLSVL.

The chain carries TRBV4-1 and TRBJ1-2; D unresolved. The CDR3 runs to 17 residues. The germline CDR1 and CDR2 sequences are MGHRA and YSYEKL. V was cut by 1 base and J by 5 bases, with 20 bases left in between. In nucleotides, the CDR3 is TGCGCCAGCAGCCAAGTGGCGCTTTTGACACCGAAGTATGGCTACACCTTC. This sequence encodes CASSQVALLTPKYGYTF.

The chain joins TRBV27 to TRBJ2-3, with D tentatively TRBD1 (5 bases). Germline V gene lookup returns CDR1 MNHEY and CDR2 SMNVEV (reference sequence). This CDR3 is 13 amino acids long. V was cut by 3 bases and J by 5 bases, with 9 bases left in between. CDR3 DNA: TGTGCCAGCAGTTTTTCACAGGAAGATACGCAGTATTTT. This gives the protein CASSFSQEDTQYF.

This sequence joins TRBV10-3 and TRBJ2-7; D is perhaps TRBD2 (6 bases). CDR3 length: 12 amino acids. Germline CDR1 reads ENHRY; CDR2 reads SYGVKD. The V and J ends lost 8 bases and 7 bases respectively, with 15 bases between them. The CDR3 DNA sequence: TGTGCCATCTGGGACCGTAGCGGAGAGCAGTACTTC. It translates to CAIWDRSGEQYF.

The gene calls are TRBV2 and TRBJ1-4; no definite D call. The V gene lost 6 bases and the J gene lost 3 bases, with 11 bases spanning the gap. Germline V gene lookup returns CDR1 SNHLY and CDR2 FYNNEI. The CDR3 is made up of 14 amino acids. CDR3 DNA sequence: TGTGCCAGCAGGTCGACATTTTCTAATGAAAAACTGTTTTTT. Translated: CASRSTFSNEKLFF.

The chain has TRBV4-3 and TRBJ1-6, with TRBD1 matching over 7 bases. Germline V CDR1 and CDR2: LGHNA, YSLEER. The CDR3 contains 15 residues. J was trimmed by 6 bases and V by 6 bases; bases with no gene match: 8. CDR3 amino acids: CASSPTGTANSPLHF. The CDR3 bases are TGCGCCAGCAGTCCGACCGGGACAGCTAATTCACCCCTCCACTTT.

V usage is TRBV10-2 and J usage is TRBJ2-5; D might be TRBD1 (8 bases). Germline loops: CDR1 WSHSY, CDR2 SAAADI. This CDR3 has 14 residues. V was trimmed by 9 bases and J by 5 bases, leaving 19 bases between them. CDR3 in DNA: TGCGCCAGTCAATACGGACAGGGAGGGGAGACCCAGTACTTC. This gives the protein CASQYGQGGETQYF.